Listed below are T cell receptor beta chains from one sample, sequenced in a study of cytomegalovirus exposure and HLA in healthy donors. Data came from immunoSEQ multiplex PCR; TCRdb stores just in-frame clones and leaves some out. This sample has approximately 200,000 clones, with more than 80% found just once. Sequenced material: PBMCs. The source is a man between 18 and 35 years old in good health and CMV-seropositive. Each CDR3 is given with its conserved first and last residue. D genes are given only for firm matches. Clone size is stated in some rows and not others, as once, few, many or a class when expanded.

TRBD2,-,TRBV29-1,TRBJ2-1,CSVGGTGANEQFF,TGCAGCGTCGGGGGGACCGGGGCCAATGAGCAGTTCTTC
TRBD1,once,TRBV5-1,TRBJ1-2,CASSRGQGENYGYTF,TGCGCCAGCAGTCGCGGACAGGGGGAGAACTATGGCTACACCTTC
TRBD2,-,TRBV5-1,TRBJ2-3,CASSLEWSGRAITDTQYF,TGCGCCAGCAGCTTGGAATGGAGCGGGAGGGCCATCACAGATACGCAGTATTTT
-,-,TRBV5-1,TRBJ2-5,CASGQGLRPTHPQETQYF,TGCGCCAGCGGACAAGGGCTTCGGCCGACCCATCCTCAAGAGACCCAGTACTTC
TRBD2,-,TRBV10-3,TRBJ2-7,CAISFTSGRDEQYF,TGTGCCATCAGTTTCACTAGCGGGAGGGACGAGCAGTACTTC
-,-,TRBV29-1,TRBJ2-1,CSVEGSPSSYNEQFF,TGCAGCGTTGAGGGCAGCCCGAGCTCCTACAATGAGCAGTTCTTC
-,-,TRBV29-1,TRBJ1-3,CSAPSGNTIYF,TGCAGCGCCCCTTCCGGAAACACCATATATTTT
-,-,TRBV25-1,TRBJ1-4,CASSQGAGGKLFF,TGTGCCAGCAGCCAAGGGGCAGGCGGAAAACTGTTTTTT
-,-,TRBV7-9,TRBJ1-2,CASSLAMSGLYGYTF,TGTGCCAGCAGCTTAGCCATGAGCGGTCTCTATGGCTACACCTTC
TRBD1,once,TRBV11-2,TRBJ2-5,CASSRDSNSGTQYF,TGTGCCAGCAGCCGGGACAGCAATTCGGGGACCCAGTACTTC
-,-,TRBV4-3,TRBJ2-1,CASSRLGADSYNEQFF,TGCGCCAGCAGCCGCCTGGGGGCGGACTCCTACAATGAGCAGTTCTTC
-,-,TRBV19,TRBJ2-2,CASSKAVHTGELFF,TGTGCCAGTAGTAAGGCGGTACACACCGGGGAGCTGTTTTTT
-,-,TRBV7-2,TRBJ2-7,CASSFGFNYEQYF,TGTGCCAGCAGCTTTGGCTTCAACTACGAGCAGTACTTC
-,-,TRBV7-8,TRBJ2-7,CASSLLASYEQYF,TGTGCCAGCAGCTTACTGGCCTCCTACGAGCAGTACTTC
-,few,TRBV7-9,TRBJ1-2,CASSLEPGSGYTF,TGTGCCAGCAGCTTAGAACCAGGATCTGGCTACACCTTC
TRBD1,-,TRBV29-1,TRBJ1-1,CSVEDSGTGGWTEAFF,TGCAGCGTTGAAGACTCCGGGACAGGGGGTTGGACTGAAGCTTTCTTT
TRBD2,-,TRBV6-5,TRBJ2-1,CASSLLAGYYNEQFF,TGTGCCAGCAGTTTACTAGCGGGGTACTACAATGAGCAGTTCTTC
-,-,TRBV28,TRBJ2-3,CASSLGGIGTDTQYF,TGTGCCAGCAGTCTTGGGGGGATAGGCACAGATACGCAGTATTTT
-,-,TRBV19,TRBJ1-1,CASSIQGGWVNTEAFF,TGTGCCAGTAGTATTCAAGGGGGATGGGTGAACACTGAAGCTTTCTTT
-,once,TRBV6-1,TRBJ2-1,CASWGAGYNEQFF,TGTGCCAGTTGGGGAGCAGGCTACAATGAGCAGTTCTTC
-,-,TRBV11-2,TRBJ2-7,CASRPPGSGEQYF,TGTGCCAGCAGGCCCCCGGGAAGTGGCGAGCAGTACTTC
TRBD1,-,TRBV28,TRBJ1-2,CATWGQSGYTF,TGTGCCACCTGGGGACAGTCGGGCTACACCTTC